This TCR beta chain was profiled in a study of regulatory T cells in long-lasting Graves disease. Overall study results and limits: TCR diversity was lower in persistent than newly diagnosed Graves' disease. TRBV28 was favored in persistent disease, as were TRBJ1-2 and TRBJ2-5. Comparison showed that persistent patients shared more public clonotypes (about 2,600) than new patients (approximately 930).

The time point: persistent/refractory GD, antithyroid drugs over 5 years with positive TRAb. PBMC-derived RNA was used for the TCR library. Patients met American Thyroid Association criteria for Graves' disease. Germline V lookup: CDR1 MNHEY, CDR2 SVGAGI. Deletions cut 6 bases from V and 4 bases from J, with 6 bases between. The CDR3 is made up of 12 amino acids. In building TCR beta libraries, iRepertoire HTBI primers were used together with Arm-PCR of CDR3 regions. TCRdb fed the multiplex PCR reads into MiXCR, producing one record per CDR3 protein. The sample records about 460,000 distinct CDR3 sequences, approximately 23% being singletons. This clonotype has more than one count but fewer than ten. The antigen is not known.

The starting material was peripheral blood mononuclear cells (PBMCs), obtained when the disease was refractory, from a patient treated with antithyroid drugs. The rearrangement uses TRBV6-5 and TRBJ2-2; D remains ambiguous. This TCR derives from a female donor with Graves disease. CDR3 sequence: CASRYRTGELFF. The CDR3 nucleotides read TGTGCCAGCAGGTACCGCACCGGGGAGCTGTTTTTT.